Presented here are 26 T cell receptor beta chains from one specimen sequenced in a study of T-cell memory formation after mild COVID-19. A single record per CDR3 protein comes from TCRdb applying MiXCR to the 5' RACE reads. The profile shows 45,000 to 65,000 distinct CDR3 sequences, 9.3% of them singletons. Sequences were obtained from PBMCs or a T cell subset sorted from them (not recorded which). These receptors were taken from an adult woman who had mild COVID-19 (a few samples of this study predate the infection). Cell type and time point are not known.

V usage is TRBV20-1 and J usage is TRBJ2-2, with D possibly TRBD2 on 6 matching bases. Between the trimmed V and J ends, which lost 1 base and 4 bases, there was a span of 13 bases. CDR1 DFQATT and CDR2 SNEGSKA come from the germline V gene (reference sequence). The CDR3 extends over 15 amino acids. The CDR3 nucleotides read TGCAGTGCTAGAGTCGCGGGGTCTGGCACCGGGGAGCTGTTTTTT. Its translation is CSARVAGSGTGELFF.

This clonotype showed up just a few times. The rearrangement joins TRBV6-5 to TRBJ2-1, with a possible D match to TRBD2 (6 bases). Germline loops: CDR1 MNHEY, CDR2 SVGAGI. Trimming cost V 9 bases and J 7 bases, with 22 bases left between them. The CDR3 consists of 15 residues. CDR3 amino acids: CASYGRRGFRNEQFF. The CDR3 nucleotides read TGTGCCAGTTACGGCCGGCGGGGCTTTAGGAATGAGCAGTTCTTC.

The chain has TRBV9 and TRBJ2-3; tentatively, D is TRBD1 or TRBD2 (5 bases each). This CDR3 region has 14 residues. Germline V lookup: CDR1 SGDLS, CDR2 YYNGEE. V lost 0 bases and J lost 9, with 14 bases in between. Written as DNA, the CDR3 is TGTGCCAGCAGCGTAGAAATGGGGGTGCAGACGCAGTATTTT. Its translation is CASSVEMGVQTQYF.

This clonotype showed up many times. This chain joins TRBV5-1 and TRBJ2-3; 10 bases fit TRBD2. J lost 1 base, V lost 0 bases, and 2 bases had no gene match. There are 16 residues in the CDR3. Looked up from germline, CDR1 is SGHRS and CDR2 is YFSETQ. CDR3 bases: TGCGCCAGCAGCTTGGGCGGGACTAGCGGCACAGATACGCAGTATTTT. This encodes CASSLGGTSGTDTQYF.

This clonotype was counted ten times or more. V and J are TRBV7-9 and TRBJ2-7; weak D call: TRBD2 (5 bases). This CDR3 contains 14 residues. The germline V gene encodes CDR1 SEHNR and CDR2 FQNEAQ (reference sequence). Trimming removed 4 bases from V and 0 bases from J, with 10 bases in between. The CDR3 DNA reads as TGTGCCAGCAGCTCCTCGGGGAGCTCCTACGAGCAGTACTTC. Its protein is CASSSSGSSYEQYF.

This clonotype was seen ten or more times. CDR3: CSARGTNQPQHF. The DNA of the CDR3 is TGCAGTGCTAGAGGGACCAATCAGCCCCAGCATTTT. The chain couples TRBV20-1 to TRBJ1-5; unclear D gene. Trimming removed 1 base from V and 3 bases from J, with 4 bases in between. The CDR3 is made up of 12 amino acids. In germline, CDR1 is DFQATT, CDR2 SNEGSKA (reference sequence).

This clonotype appeared many times. The chain carries TRBV11-2 and TRBJ2-1; possibly TRBD1 or TRBD2 for D (5 bases each). V lost 1 base and J 6 bases, leaving 16 bases between the germline ends. In germline, CDR1 is SGHAT, CDR2 FQNNGV. The CDR3 runs to 16 residues. DNA for the CDR3: TGTGCCAGCAGCTTAGTAGGGCAGGGAAGCGGCAATGAGCAGTTCTTC. Translating gives CASSLVGQGSGNEQFF.

This clonotype was recorded at least ten times. V gene TRBV12-5 combines with J gene TRBJ1-5, with D uncertain. The CDR3 loop spans 10 amino acids. With 11 bases removed from V and 11 bases from J, the gap between germline ends came to 13 bases. In germline, CDR1 is LGHNT, CDR2 FRNRAP. Here the CDR3 reads CAPAGWTQHF. The DNA of the CDR3 is TGTGCTCCAGCGGGGTGGACCCAGCATTTT. Filled out from reference TRBV12-5 and TRBJ1-5, the complete variable domain reads DARVTQTPRHKVTEMGQEVTMRCQPILGHNTVFWYRQTMMQGLELLAYFRNRAPLDDSGMPKDRFSAEMPDATLATLKIQPSEPRDSAVYFCAPAGWTQHFGDGTRLSIL.

This sequence joins TRBV20-1 and TRBJ2-1, with TRBD2 identical over 9 bases. The V gene's germline CDR1 is DFQATT and CDR2 SNEGSKA (reference sequence). Losses at the gene ends were 6 bases for V and 0 bases for J; bases not matched to a gene: 3. This CDR3 comprises 14 residues. CDR3 residues: CSARLAASYNEQFF. As DNA, the CDR3 is TGCAGTGCGAGACTAGCGGCCTCCTACAATGAGCAGTTCTTC.

V usage is TRBV9 and J usage is TRBJ1-1; unclear D gene. V lost 6 bases and J 3 bases, leaving 18 bases between the germline ends. The CDR3 is 15 residues long. In germline, CDR1 is SGDLS, CDR2 YYNGEE. The CDR3 nucleotides read TGTGCCAGCATCAAGCTGGCAGCTCTCGACACTGAAGCTTTCTTT. Translation: CASIKLAALDTEAFF.

This clonotype has a count of ten or more. This rearrangement joins TRBV7-2 to TRBJ2-1, with D possibly being TRBD2 (5 bases). There are 12 residues in the CDR3. V was pared by 5 bases and J by 9 bases, with 11 bases between. CDR1 and CDR2 (germline): SGHTA, FQGNSA. CDR3 sequence reads: CASSRAAGEQFF. The CDR3 nucleotides read TGTGCCAGCAGCCGAGCGGCGGGTGAGCAGTTCTTC.

This clonotype was counted many times. This chain links TRBV19 with TRBJ1-1; maybe TRBD1 (5 bases). With 5 bases removed from V and 0 bases from J, the gap between germline ends came to 10 bases. The CDR3 consists of 14 residues. The germline gives CDR1 LNHDA, CDR2 SQIVND (reference sequence). The CDR3 region is CASSLQGMNTEAFF. The CDR3 bases are TGTGCCAGTAGTCTTCAGGGTATGAACACTGAAGCTTTCTTT.

This clonotype was found many times. The chain combines TRBV7-2 with TRBJ2-7; possibly TRBD1 for D (5 bases). With 3 bases removed from V and 4 bases from J, the gap between germline ends came to 13 bases. Germline V lookup: CDR1 SGHTA, CDR2 FQGNSA. The CDR3 runs 14 residues. The CDR3 DNA reads TGTGCCAGCAGCTTTCTGAGGCAGGGTTACGAGCAGTACTTC. This sequence encodes CASSFLRQGYEQYF.

This clonotype was seen a handful of times. The chain combines TRBV10-3 with TRBJ2-2; D is possibly TRBD1 (6 bases). In germline, CDR1 is ENHRY, CDR2 SYGVKD. The CDR3 is made up of 15 amino acids. The ends were cut back, 5 bases at V and 4 bases at J, with 14 bases in the middle. In DNA, the CDR3 is TGTGCCATCAGTCAGGGGCCCCCGGGCACCGGGGAGCTGTTTTTT. This translates into CAISQGPPGTGELFF.

This clonotype was observed many times. The rearrangement uses TRBV7-8 and TRBJ1-2; perhaps TRBD1 as D (6 bases). The length of the CDR3 is 15 residues. Germline V gene data show CDR1 as SGHVS and CDR2 as FQNEAQ. The ends were cut back, 5 bases at V and 4 bases at J, with 17 bases in the middle. DNA for the CDR3: TGTGCCAGCAGCCTTACACAGGGTGCAGGCTATGGCTACACCTTC. It yields the protein CASSLTQGAGYGYTF.

V and J are TRBV6-1 and TRBJ2-1; TRBD2 aligns across 8 bases. V was clipped by 1 base and J by 6 bases; unmatched bases: 17. CDR3 length: 19 amino acids. Germline lookup yields CDR1 MNHNS and CDR2 SASEGT. The chain's CDR3 is CASSEVALASGSFLNEQFF. CDR3 DNA sequence: TGTGCCAGCAGTGAAGTAGCCCTTGCGAGCGGGAGTTTCCTCAATGAGCAGTTCTTC.

This clonotype was seen only a few times. The gene calls are TRBV29-1 and TRBJ2-2, with 12 bases identical to TRBD2. The CDR3 is 16 amino acids. Germline lookup yields CDR1 SQVTM and CDR2 ANQGSEA. After removal of 4 bases from V and 2 bases from J, the junction contained 5 bases not matched to a gene. Here the CDR3 reads CSVASGRARNTGELFF. The DNA for the CDR3 is TGCAGCGTTGCTAGCGGGAGGGCCAGAAACACCGGGGAGCTGTTTTTT.

CDR3 sequence (DNA): TGCGCCAGCAGCTTGGTCTCGACAGGGGCGGTTACTGAAGCTTTCTTT. Its translation is CASSLVSTGAVTEAFF. V is TRBV5-1 and J is TRBJ1-1; 8 bases match TRBD1. Germline V CDR1 and CDR2: SGHRS, YFSETQ. The trim removed 0 bases at V and 5 bases at J, leaving 9 bases unmatched. This CDR3 region has 16 residues.

This clonotype has only a few counts. V usage is TRBV7-2 and J usage is TRBJ2-5; possible D gene TRBD2, 5 bases. Per germline, CDR1 SGHTA and CDR2 FQGNSA. Trimming left V 1 base short and J 5 bases short, with 11 bases between. There are 14 residues in the CDR3. In DNA, the CDR3 is TGTGCCAGCAGCTTAGTTTCTATAGCGGAGACCCAGTACTTC. Encoded protein: CASSLVSIAETQYF.

This chain connects TRBV19 to TRBJ1-5; a possible D gene is TRBD1 (6 bases). This CDR3 region has 12 residues. With 3 bases removed from V and 8 bases from J, the gap between germline ends came to 8 bases. The germline V gene encodes CDR1 LNHDA and CDR2 SQIVND (reference sequence). The CDR3 region has the DNA TGTGCCAGTAGTATGGGGACAAAGCCCCAGCATTTT. As protein: CASSMGTKPQHF.

A few counts support this clonotype. The chain links TRBV24-1 to TRBJ2-3, with 12 bases identical to TRBD2. J lost 3 bases, V lost 3 bases, and 3 bases had no gene match. This CDR3 has 16 residues. Germline values: CDR1 KGHDR, CDR2 SFDVKD. CDR3: CATSDPGTSGTDTQYF. The CDR3 nucleotides read TGTGCCACCAGTGATCCCGGGACTAGCGGGACAGATACGCAGTATTTT.

This clonotype was observed at least ten times. This rearrangement joins TRBV5-1 to TRBJ2-1; TRBD1 agrees at 10 bases. The germline CDR1 and CDR2 sequences are SGHRS and YFSETQ. The CDR3 has 15 residues. With V trimmed by 4 bases and J by 7 bases, 8 bases remained unmatched. For the CDR3, the DNA is TGCGCCAGCAGCCCGGGACAGGGGATCAGAAATGAGCAGTTCTTC. It is translated as CASSPGQGIRNEQFF.

This clonotype was seen at least ten times. The chain recombines TRBV7-2 with TRBJ2-1; D gene unclear. Germline CDR1 is SGHTA and CDR2 is FQGNSA. The length of the CDR3 is 14 residues. V lost 2 bases, J lost 6 bases, and 11 bases lay in between. The CDR3 DNA is TGTGCCAGCAGCTTAATCCTAGGAATCAATGAGCAGTTCTTC. Protein product: CASSLILGINEQFF.

This clonotype has ten or more counts. V and J are TRBV7-2 and TRBJ2-7; D is unresolved. This CDR3 contains 13 residues. V gave up 8 bases and J gave up 0 bases, with 11 bases separating them. Looked up from germline, CDR1 is SGHTA and CDR2 is FQGNSA. CDR3 DNA: TGTGCCAGCGACCTCGGCGTCTCCTACGAGCAGTACTTC. Protein: CASDLGVSYEQYF.

This clonotype was seen many times. This chain links TRBV24-1 with TRBJ2-1; D unclear. Trimming took off 3 bases at V and 0 bases at J, with 14 bases between the two ends. This CDR3 region has 17 residues. CDR1 is KGHDR and CDR2 is SFDVKD in the germline V gene. In DNA, the CDR3 is TGTGCCACCAGTGATCCCCTGGCCGGCTACTCCTACAATGAGCAGTTCTTC. Translated: CATSDPLAGYSYNEQFF.

This clonotype showed up many times. The chain joins TRBV5-1 to TRBJ2-3; D remains ambiguous. Trimming took off 0 bases at V and 4 bases at J, with 6 bases between the two ends. Germline loops: CDR1 SGHRS, CDR2 YFSETQ. This CDR3 spans 13 amino acids. Here the CDR3 DNA reads TGCGCCAGCAGCTTGGTCCACTCAGATACGCAGTATTTT. Translation: CASSLVHSDTQYF.